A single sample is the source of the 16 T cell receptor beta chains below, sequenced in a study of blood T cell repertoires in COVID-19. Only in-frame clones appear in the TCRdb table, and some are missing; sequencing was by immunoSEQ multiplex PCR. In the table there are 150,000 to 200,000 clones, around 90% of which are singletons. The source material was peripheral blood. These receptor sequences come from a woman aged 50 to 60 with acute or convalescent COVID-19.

The CDR3 reads CASSWRPDNSPLHF. CDR3 nucleotide sequence: TGTGCCAGCAGCTGGAGGCCGGATAATTCACCCCTCCACTTT. The V call is TRBV7-9, the J call TRBJ1-6; D gene ambiguous. The length of the CDR3 is 14 residues. V lost 4 bases to trimming and J lost 5 bases, with 9 bases between them. CDR1 is SEHNR, CDR2 FQNEAQ, per germline (reference sequence).

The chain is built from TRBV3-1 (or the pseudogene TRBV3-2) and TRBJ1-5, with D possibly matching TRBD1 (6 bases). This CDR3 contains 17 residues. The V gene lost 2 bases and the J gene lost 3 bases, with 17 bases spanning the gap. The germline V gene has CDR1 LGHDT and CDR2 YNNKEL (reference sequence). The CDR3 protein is CASSQNSPQGNNQPQHF. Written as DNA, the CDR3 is TGTGCCAGCAGCCAAAACTCACCACAGGGAAACAATCAGCCCCAGCATTTT.

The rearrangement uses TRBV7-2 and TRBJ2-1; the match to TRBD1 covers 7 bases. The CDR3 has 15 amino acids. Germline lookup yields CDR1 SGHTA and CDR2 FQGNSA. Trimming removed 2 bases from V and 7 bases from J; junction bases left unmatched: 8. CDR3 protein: CASSLSTGTGNEQFF. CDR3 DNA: TGTGCCAGCAGCTTATCGACAGGGACGGGTAATGAGCAGTTCTTC.

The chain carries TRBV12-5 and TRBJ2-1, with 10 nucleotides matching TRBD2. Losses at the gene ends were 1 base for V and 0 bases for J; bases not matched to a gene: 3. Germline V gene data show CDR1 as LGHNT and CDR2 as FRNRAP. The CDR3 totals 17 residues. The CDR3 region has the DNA TGTGCTAGTGGTTTGGGATTAGCGGGAGGCTCCTACAATGAGCAGTTCTTC. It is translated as CASGLGLAGGSYNEQFF.

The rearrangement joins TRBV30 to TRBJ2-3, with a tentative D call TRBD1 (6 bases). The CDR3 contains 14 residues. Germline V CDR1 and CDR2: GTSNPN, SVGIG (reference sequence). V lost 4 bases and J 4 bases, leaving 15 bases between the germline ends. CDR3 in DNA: TGTGCCTGGACCCAGGGACACCCGCCAGATACGCAGTATTTT. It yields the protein CAWTQGHPPDTQYF.

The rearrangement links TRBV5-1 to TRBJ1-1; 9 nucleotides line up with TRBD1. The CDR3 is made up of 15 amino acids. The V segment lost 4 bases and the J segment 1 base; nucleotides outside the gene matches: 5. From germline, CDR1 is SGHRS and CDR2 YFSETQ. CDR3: CASSATGGANTEAFF. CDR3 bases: TGCGCCAGCAGCGCAACAGGGGGCGCGAACACTGAAGCTTTCTTT. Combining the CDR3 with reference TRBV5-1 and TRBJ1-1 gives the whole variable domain KAGVTQTPRYLIKTRGQQVTLSCSPISGHRSVSWYQQTPGQGLQFLFEYFSETQRNKGNFPGRFSGRQFSNSRSEMNVSTLELGDSALYLCASSATGGANTEAFFGQGTRLTVV.

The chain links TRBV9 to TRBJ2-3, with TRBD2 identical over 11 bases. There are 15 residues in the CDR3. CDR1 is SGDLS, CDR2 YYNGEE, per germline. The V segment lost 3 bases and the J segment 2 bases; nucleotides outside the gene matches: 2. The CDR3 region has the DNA TGTGCCAGCAGCGCTAGCGGGGGGACCACAGATACGCAGTATTTT. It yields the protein CASSASGGTTDTQYF.

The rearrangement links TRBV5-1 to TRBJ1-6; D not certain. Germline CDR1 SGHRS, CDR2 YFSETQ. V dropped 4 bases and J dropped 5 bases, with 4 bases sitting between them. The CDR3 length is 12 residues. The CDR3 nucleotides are TGCGCCAGCAGCCAGAATAATTCACCCCTCCACTTT. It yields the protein CASSQNNSPLHF.

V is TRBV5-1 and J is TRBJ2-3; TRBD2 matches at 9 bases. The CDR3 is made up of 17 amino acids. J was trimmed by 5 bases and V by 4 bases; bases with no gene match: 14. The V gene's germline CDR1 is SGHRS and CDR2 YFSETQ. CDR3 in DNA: TGCGCCAGCAGCGTTGGGGGTCTAGCGGGGATGCTAGATACGCAGTATTTT. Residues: CASSVGGLAGMLDTQYF.

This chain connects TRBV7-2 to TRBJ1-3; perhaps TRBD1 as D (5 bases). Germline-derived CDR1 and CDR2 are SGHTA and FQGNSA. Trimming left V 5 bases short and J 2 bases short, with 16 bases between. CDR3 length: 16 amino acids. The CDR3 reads CASSQGGWGAGNTIYF. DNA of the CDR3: TGTGCCAGCAGCCAGGGAGGATGGGGCGCTGGAAACACCATATATTTT.

The CDR3 DNA is TGCGCCAGCAGCCAAGTGTTCCTAGCGGGAGTAGGGTCGGGGGAGCTGTTTTTT. It encodes CASSQVFLAGVGSGELFF. The chain carries TRBV4-3 and TRBJ2-2, with 10 bases fitting TRBD2. After removal of 1 base from V and 8 bases from J, the junction contained 13 bases not matched to a gene. The length of the CDR3 is 18 residues. Germline loops: CDR1 LGHNA, CDR2 YSLEER.

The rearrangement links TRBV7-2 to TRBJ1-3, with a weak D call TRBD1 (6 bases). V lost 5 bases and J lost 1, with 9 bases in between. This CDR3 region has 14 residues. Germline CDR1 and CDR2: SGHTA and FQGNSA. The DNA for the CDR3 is TGTGCCAGCAGCCCTGACAGGTCTGGAAACACCATATATTTT. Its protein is CASSPDRSGNTIYF.

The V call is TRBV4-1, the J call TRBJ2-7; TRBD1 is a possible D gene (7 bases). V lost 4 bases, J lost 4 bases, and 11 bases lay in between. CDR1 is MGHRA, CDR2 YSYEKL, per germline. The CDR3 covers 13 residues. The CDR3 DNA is TGCGCCAGCAGCCTCCAGGGGGGTTACGAGCAGTACTTC. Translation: CASSLQGGYEQYF.

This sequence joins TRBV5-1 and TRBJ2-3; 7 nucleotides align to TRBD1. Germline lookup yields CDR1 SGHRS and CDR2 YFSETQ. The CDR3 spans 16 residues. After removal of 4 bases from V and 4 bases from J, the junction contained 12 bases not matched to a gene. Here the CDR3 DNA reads TGCGCCAGCAGCCCACCGACGACAGGGAACCCAGATACGCAGTATTTT. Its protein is CASSPPTTGNPDTQYF. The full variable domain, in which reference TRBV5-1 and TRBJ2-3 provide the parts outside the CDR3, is KAGVTQTPRYLIKTRGQQVTLSCSPISGHRSVSWYQQTPGQGLQFLFEYFSETQRNKGNFPGRFSGRQFSNSRSEMNVSTLELGDSALYLCASSPPTTGNPDTQYFGPGTRLTVL.

The CDR3 DNA reads as TGTGCCAGCAGCCGTGAGGCGTATGGCTACACCTTC. Translated, it gives CASSREAYGYTF. This chain connects TRBV7-9 to TRBJ1-2; no clear D. The V end lost 5 bases, the J end lost 5 bases, and 9 bases lay between the germline ends. This CDR3 region has 12 residues. Per the germline V gene, CDR1 is SEHNR and CDR2 is FQNEAQ (reference sequence).

Here the CDR3 reads CASSEAPSSYEQYF. For the CDR3, the DNA is TGTGCCAGCAGTGAGGCGCCTAGCTCCTACGAGCAGTACTTC. The chain employs TRBV2 and TRBJ2-7; D is unclear. This CDR3 contains 14 residues. Germline assignment: CDR1 SNHLY and CDR2 FYNNEI. Trimming removed 3 bases from V and 0 bases from J, with 9 bases in between.